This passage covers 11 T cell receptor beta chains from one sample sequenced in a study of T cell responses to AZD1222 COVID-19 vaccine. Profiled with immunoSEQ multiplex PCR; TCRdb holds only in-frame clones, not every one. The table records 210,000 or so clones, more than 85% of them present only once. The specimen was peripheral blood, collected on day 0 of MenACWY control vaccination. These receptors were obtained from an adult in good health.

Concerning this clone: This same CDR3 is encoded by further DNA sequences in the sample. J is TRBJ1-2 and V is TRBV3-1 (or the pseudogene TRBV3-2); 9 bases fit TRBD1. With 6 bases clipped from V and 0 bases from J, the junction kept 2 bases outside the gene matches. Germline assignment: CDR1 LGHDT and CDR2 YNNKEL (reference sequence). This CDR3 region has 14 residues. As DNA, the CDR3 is TGTGCCAGCAGTCGGACAGGGGCTAACTATGGCTACACCTTC. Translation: CASSRTGANYGYTF.

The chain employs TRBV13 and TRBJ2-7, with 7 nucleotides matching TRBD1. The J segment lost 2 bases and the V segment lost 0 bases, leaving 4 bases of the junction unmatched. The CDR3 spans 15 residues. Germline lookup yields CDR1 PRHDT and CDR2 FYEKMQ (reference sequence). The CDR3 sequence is CASSLGRTGTYEQYF. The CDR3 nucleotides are TGTGCCAGCAGCTTAGGTAGGACAGGAACCTACGAGCAGTACTTC.

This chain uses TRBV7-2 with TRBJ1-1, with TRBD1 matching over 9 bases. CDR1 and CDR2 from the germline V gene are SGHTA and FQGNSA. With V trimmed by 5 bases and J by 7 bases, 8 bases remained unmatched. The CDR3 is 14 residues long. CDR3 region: CASSKDRGGGEAFF. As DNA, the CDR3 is TGTGCCAGCAGCAAGGACAGGGGTGGGGGTGAAGCTTTCTTT.

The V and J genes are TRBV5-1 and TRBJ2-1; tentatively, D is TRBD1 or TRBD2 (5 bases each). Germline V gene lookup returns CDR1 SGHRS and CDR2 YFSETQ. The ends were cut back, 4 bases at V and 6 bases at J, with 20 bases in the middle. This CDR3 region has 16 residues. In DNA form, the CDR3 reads TGCGCCAGCAGCCCCCCTTTGACTGGGACCTCCAATGAGCAGTTCTTC. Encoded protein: CASSPPLTGTSNEQFF.

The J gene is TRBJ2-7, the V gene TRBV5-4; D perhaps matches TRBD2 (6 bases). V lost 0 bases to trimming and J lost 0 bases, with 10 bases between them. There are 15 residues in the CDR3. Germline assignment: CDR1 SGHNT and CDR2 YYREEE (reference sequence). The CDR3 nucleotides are TGTGCCAGCAGCTTGGGTGAGACTAGCTCCTACGAGCAGTACTTC. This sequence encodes CASSLGETSSYEQYF.

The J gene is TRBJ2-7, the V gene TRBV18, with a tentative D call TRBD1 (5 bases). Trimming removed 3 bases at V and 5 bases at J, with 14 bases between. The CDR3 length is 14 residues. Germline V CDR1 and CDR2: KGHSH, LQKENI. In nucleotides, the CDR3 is TGTGCCAGCTCACCGGTCGGGTCAGGGAACGAGCAGTACTTC. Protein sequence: CASSPVGSGNEQYF.

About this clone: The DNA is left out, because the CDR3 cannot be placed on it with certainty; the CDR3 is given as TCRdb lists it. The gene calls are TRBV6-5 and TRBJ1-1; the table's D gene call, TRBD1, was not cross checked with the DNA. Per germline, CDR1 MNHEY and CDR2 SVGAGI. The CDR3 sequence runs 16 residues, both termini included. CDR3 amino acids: CASSSSAGVRDTEAFF.

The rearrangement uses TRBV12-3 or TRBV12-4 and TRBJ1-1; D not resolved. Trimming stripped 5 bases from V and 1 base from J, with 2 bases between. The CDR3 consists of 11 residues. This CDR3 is CASSKNTEAFF. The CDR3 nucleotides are TGTGCCAGCAGTAAGAACACTGAAGCTTTCTTT.

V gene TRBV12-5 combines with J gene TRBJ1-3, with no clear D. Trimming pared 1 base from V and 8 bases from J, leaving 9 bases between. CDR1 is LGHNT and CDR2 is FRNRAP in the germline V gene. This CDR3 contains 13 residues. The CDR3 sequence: CASGLGNEDTIYF. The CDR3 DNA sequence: TGTGCTAGTGGTTTGGGTAACGAGGACACCATATATTTT.

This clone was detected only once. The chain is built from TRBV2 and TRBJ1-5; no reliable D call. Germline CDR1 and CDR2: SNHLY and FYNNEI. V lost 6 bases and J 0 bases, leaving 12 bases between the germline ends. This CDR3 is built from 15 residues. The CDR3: CASSIGANSNQPQHF. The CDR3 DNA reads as TGTGCCAGCAGCATTGGAGCAAATAGCAATCAGCCCCAGCATTTT.

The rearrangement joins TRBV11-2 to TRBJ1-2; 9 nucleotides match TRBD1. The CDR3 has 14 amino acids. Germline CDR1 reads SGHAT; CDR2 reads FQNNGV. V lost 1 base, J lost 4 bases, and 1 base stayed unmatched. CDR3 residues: CASSLGDRVYGYTF. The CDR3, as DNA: TGTGCCAGCAGCTTAGGGGACAGGGTCTATGGCTACACCTTC.